This T cell receptor (beta chain) stems from a study of post-analysis software for immune sequencing data. Whole-study context: The disease courses covered relapsing-remitting, secondary progressive and progressive-relapsing multiple sclerosis. Notes on the study in general: The normalized Chao1 diversity of multiple sclerosis patients was significantly lower than that of controls. Batch-mates among the samples co-clustered strongly by F measure. TRBV5-6, TRBV5-1 and TRBV20-1 were among roughly 5 TRBV segments more frequent in patients than controls.

CDR1 is KGHDR, CDR2 SFDVKD, per germline. V lost 0 bases and J lost 5, with 3 bases in between. This CDR3 has 12 residues. TCR beta cDNA libraries had unique molecular identifiers. Some 500,000 cDNA molecules were recovered from an input of about 0.85 to 11 million T cells. One entry per CDR3 protein, called by TCRdb with MiXCR from the PCR reads. This sample yields 600,000 to 700,000 distinct CDR3 sequences, of which 55% to 70% are seen a single time; approximately 10% belongs to the top ten. Remarks on this clonotype: Its cognate antigen is unknown.

This receptor was taken from a girl aged 2 to 10 with multiple sclerosis. The chain links TRBV24-1 to TRBJ2-5; D gene uncertain. The sequencing input was blood. CDR3 loop: CATSDLLETQYF. The CDR3 coding sequence is TGTGCCACCAGTGATTTGCTGGAGACCCAGTACTTC.